This is a list of T cell receptor beta chains from one sample in a study of cytomegalovirus exposure and HLA in healthy donors. Data came from immunoSEQ multiplex PCR; TCRdb stores just in-frame clones and leaves some out. The sample comprises 100,000 or so clones, roughly 78% of which are singletons, and 3.5% to 5.5% rests with the top ten. The sample was PBMCs. Source of these receptors: a woman in her forties in good health and CMV-seropositive. Each CDR3 is given with its conserved first and last residue. The D gene is left open where the match is weak. The listing skips clone size in some rows; elsewhere it reads once, few, many or a size class.

clone size	V gene	J gene	D gene	CDR3 protein	CDR3 DNA
NA	TRBV28	TRBJ2-5	TRBD2	CASSFPSGSRWGEETQYF	TGTGCCAGCAGTTTTCCTAGCGGGAGTCGTTGGGGGGAAGAGACCCAGTACTTC
NA	TRBV18	TRBJ2-3	TRBD2	CASSPRLAGLLTDTQYF	TGTGCCAGCTCACCAAGACTAGCGGGTCTCCTCACAGATACGCAGTATTTT
NA	TRBV7-9	TRBJ2-1	TRBD1	CASSRTGGAGYNEQFF	TGTGCCAGCAGCCGGACAGGGGGCGCGGGATACAATGAGCAGTTCTTC
NA	TRBV5-1	TRBJ2-3	TRBD2	CASSLRLREGDTQYF	TGCGCCAGCAGCTTGCGTCTCAGGGAGGGGGATACGCAGTATTTT
few	TRBV9	TRBJ2-3	TRBD1	CASSFAGTGTDTQYF	TGTGCCAGCAGCTTTGCCGGGACAGGGACAGATACGCAGTATTTT
once	TRBV18	TRBJ1-2	TRBD1	CASSPTRGTGSARVYGYTF	TGTGCCAGCTCGCCGACACGGGGGACAGGGTCAGCCCGAGTGTATGGCTACACCTTC
NA	TRBV7-3	TRBJ2-5	NA	CASSLTGAFQETQYF	TGTGCCAGCAGCTTAACTGGGGCCTTCCAAGAGACCCAGTACTTC
NA	TRBV5-4	TRBJ1-6	NA	CASTRDSSYNSPLHF	TGTGCCAGCACCAGAGACAGCTCCTATAATTCACCCCTCCACTTT
NA	TRBV7-2	TRBJ2-2	NA	CASSFYPGVNTGELFF	TGTGCCAGCAGCTTTTATCCAGGGGTGAACACCGGGGAGCTGTTTTTT
NA	TRBV6-5	TRBJ2-7	NA	CASRYLARSYEQYF	TGTGCCAGCAGGTATCTAGCTAGGTCCTACGAGCAGTACTTC
NA	TRBV11-2	TRBJ2-1	NA	CASSLSASSSEQFF	TGTGCCAGCAGCTTATCCGCAAGCTCAAGTGAGCAGTTCTTC
NA	TRBV12-5	TRBJ2-7	TRBD2	CASGSGLAGVHEQYF	TGTGCTAGTGGTTCCGGACTAGCGGGAGTCCACGAGCAGTACTTC
NA	TRBV10-1	TRBJ2-1	TRBD1	CASRTGTGRDRTSYNEQFF	TGCGCCAGCAGGACCGGGACAGGGAGGGATAGGACCTCCTACAATGAGCAGTTCTTC
NA	TRBV9	TRBJ2-7	TRBD1	CASSVVGQGPQYF	TGTGCCAGCAGCGTAGTGGGACAGGGTCCACAGTACTTC
NA	TRBV5-4	TRBJ2-7	TRBD2	CASSLEAGTSGSYEQYF	TGTGCCAGCAGCTTGGAAGCCGGGACTAGCGGGAGCTACGAGCAGTACTTC
NA	TRBV7-2	TRBJ2-1	TRBD2	CASSLDGTSVYNEQFF	TGTGCCAGCAGCTTAGACGGGACTAGCGTATACAATGAGCAGTTCTTC
NA	TRBV10-3	TRBJ2-3	TRBD2	CAISESSGRGTDTQYF	TGTGCCATCAGTGAGTCGAGCGGGAGGGGCACAGATACGCAGTATTTT
once	TRBV5-6	TRBJ2-5	TRBD2	CASSLPISGRARETQYF	TGTGCCAGCAGCTTGCCGATAAGCGGGAGGGCCCGGGAGACCCAGTACTTC
few	TRBV5-6	TRBJ1-1	NA	CASRDMSGNTEAFF	TGTGCCAGCAGAGATATGTCAGGCAACACTGAAGCTTTCTTT
NA	TRBV19	TRBJ2-3	TRBD1	CASSGTGETDTQYF	TGTGCCAGTAGTGGGACAGGAGAAACAGATACGCAGTATTTT
once	TRBV27	TRBJ2-1	TRBD2	CASSLSYAGLAGSNEQFF	TGTGCCAGCAGTTTATCTTATGCGGGACTAGCGGGAAGCAATGAGCAGTTCTTC
NA	TRBV25-1	TRBJ2-7	TRBD1	CASSEYRDSYEQYF	TGTGCCAGCAGTGAATATAGGGACAGCTACGAGCAGTACTTC
few	TRBV5-6	TRBJ1-4	TRBD1	CASSLGIGQGTEKLFF	TGTGCCAGCAGCTTAGGGATCGGACAGGGGACTGAAAAACTGTTTTTT
once	TRBV9	TRBJ2-7	TRBD1	CASSRQGDSYEQYF	TGTGCCAGCAGCCGCCAGGGGGACTCCTACGAGCAGTACTTC
NA	TRBV10-3	TRBJ2-1	TRBD2	CAISELAGGSSEQFF	TGTGCCATCAGTGAACTAGCGGGAGGAAGTTCTGAGCAGTTCTTC
NA	TRBV27	TRBJ2-1	NA	CASSAQGFDEQFF	TGTGCCAGCAGTGCACAGGGTTTCGATGAGCAGTTCTTC
NA	TRBV6-5	TRBJ2-7	TRBD2	CAGSVSGSSYEQYF	TGTGCCGGCTCTGTTAGCGGGTCGTCCTACGAGCAGTACTTC
NA	TRBV19	TRBJ1-5	NA	CASSISTVYSNQPQHF	TGTGCCAGTAGTATTTCGACAGTTTATAGCAATCAGCCCCAGCATTTT
NA	TRBV2	TRBJ2-3	TRBD1	CASRSLRDRVHSSTDTQYF	TGTGCCAGCAGATCCCTCCGGGACAGGGTCCATTCTAGCACAGATACGCAGTATTTT
NA	TRBV6-1	TRBJ2-3	NA	CASSMATDTQYF	TGTGCCAGCAGCATGGCCACAGATACGCAGTATTTT
NA	TRBV9	TRBJ2-1	TRBD2	CASSVGTSGTNEQFF	TGTGCCAGCAGCGTAGGGACTAGCGGGACCAATGAGCAGTTCTTC
NA	TRBV29-1	TRBJ2-1	TRBD2	CSAALAGSGGEQFF	TGCAGCGCCGCCCTAGCGGGATCGGGAGGTGAGCAGTTCTTC
NA	TRBV18	TRBJ2-7	TRBD1	CASSPRQGEQYF	TGTGCCAGCTCACCACGACAGGGCGAGCAGTACTTC
once	TRBV6-5	TRBJ2-1	NA	CASRLESFPSNEQFF	TGTGCCAGCAGGTTAGAGAGTTTTCCAAGCAATGAGCAGTTCTTC
NA	TRBV28	TRBJ2-7	NA	CASSNTRTGEQYF	TGTGCCAGCAGTAATACTAGGACGGGGGAGCAGTACTTC
few	TRBV29-1	TRBJ2-5	NA	CSVEVGAQETQYF	TGCAGCGTTGAGGTGGGGGCCCAAGAGACCCAGTACTTC
NA	TRBV2	TRBJ2-3	NA	CASSAVTGTDTQYF	TGTGCCAGCAGTGCGGTGACAGGCACAGATACGCAGTATTTT
NA	TRBV4-3	TRBJ2-3	NA	CASGGLSNTDTQYF	TGCGCCAGTGGAGGACTATCCAACACAGATACGCAGTATTTT
NA	TRBV4-1	TRBJ2-7	NA	CASSQDSNYEQYF	TGCGCCAGCAGCCAAGATTCCAACTACGAGCAGTACTTC
NA	TRBV7-8	TRBJ2-1	TRBD2	CASSRRTSAVREQFF	TGTGCCAGCAGCCGTCGGACTAGCGCGGTAAGGGAGCAGTTCTTC
NA	TRBV28	TRBJ2-1	NA	CASSSGGLFHNEQFF	TGTGCCAGCAGTTCCGGGGGACTGTTCCACAATGAGCAGTTCTTC
NA	TRBV7-2	TRBJ2-3	TRBD2	CASSVGLAEDTQYF	TGTGCCAGCAGCGTGGGACTAGCGGAAGATACGCAGTATTTT
NA	TRBV5-4	TRBJ2-7	TRBD2	CASSWPSTSGNNEQYF	TGTGCCAGCAGCTGGCCAAGTACTAGCGGGAACAACGAGCAGTACTTC
NA	TRBV6-5	TRBJ2-7	TRBD2	CASSYSLAGAPSEQYF	TGTGCCAGCAGTTACTCTCTAGCGGGAGCCCCCTCGGAGCAGTACTTC
NA	TRBV4-1	TRBJ2-7	TRBD2	CASSQVAGVVYEQYF	TGCGCCAGCAGCCAAGTAGCGGGAGTAGTCTACGAGCAGTACTTC
NA	TRBV14	TRBJ2-5	TRBD1	CASRKSGGLETQYF	TGTGCCAGCAGGAAGTCAGGGGGTTTAGAGACCCAGTACTTC
NA	TRBV5-4	TRBJ1-1	NA	CASSLDRRNTEAFF	TGTGCCAGCAGCTTGGACAGGAGGAACACTGAAGCTTTCTTT
NA	TRBV7-3	TRBJ1-2	NA	CASSSSEGDYGYTF	TGTGCCAGCAGCTCTAGTGAGGGAGACTATGGCTACACCTTC
NA	TRBV28	TRBJ2-1	TRBD1	CATDRGSYNEQFF	TGTGCCACCGACAGGGGGAGTTACAATGAGCAGTTCTTC
NA	TRBV5-1	TRBJ1-6	TRBD1	CASSLTGGGSVSPLHF	TGCGCCAGCAGCTTGACAGGGGGCGGCTCAGTTTCACCCCTCCACTTT
NA	TRBV2	TRBJ1-1	TRBD1	CASKRGLGTEAFF	TGTGCCAGCAAGAGGGGGCTGGGCACTGAAGCTTTCTTT
NA	TRBV4-2	TRBJ2-3	NA	CASSQEGQQVADTQYF	TGTGCCAGCAGCCAAGAGGGGCAGCAAGTCGCAGATACGCAGTATTTT
once	TRBV5-4	TRBJ2-5	TRBD1	CASSPNTRGREETQYF	TGTGCCAGCAGCCCCAATACGAGGGGGCGGGAAGAGACCCAGTACTTC
once	TRBV25-1	TRBJ1-1	NA	CASSESWSGNTEAFF	TGTGCCAGCAGTGAATCATGGTCCGGGAACACTGAAGCTTTCTTT
NA	TRBV6-5	TRBJ2-2	NA	CASSSEGAGELFF	TGTGCCAGCAGTTCCGAGGGTGCCGGGGAGCTGTTTTTT